The following is a TCR beta chain sequence with its context. Its antigen is not identified. 60 Vbeta and 13 Jbeta primers were used in PCR. Using immunoSEQ multiplex PCR, the repertoire was profiled, and TCRdb retains in-frame clones only, with some absent. The sample holds about 120,000 clones, under 90% seen once. V was pared by 0 bases and J by 6 bases, with 9 bases between. This CDR3 contains 13 residues. Germline lookup yields CDR1 SGHRS and CDR2 YFSETQ. This sample is drawn from a study of cytomegalovirus exposure and HLA in healthy donors. Broader study findings: Data from an earlier analysis indicated that most TCR beta V segments were productive either about 87% or about 30% of the time. Later analysis identified several of the most significant clusters that appeared linked to common viral pathogens.

Sequencing was performed on PBMCs. This receptor was obtained from a woman in her twenties or thirties in good health and CMV-seronegative. The chain combines TRBV5-1 with TRBJ1-2; TRBD1 is a possible D gene (5 bases). The DNA for the CDR3 is TGCGCCAGCAGCTTGGCCCCAGGGAATGGCTACACCTTC. As protein: CASSLAPGNGYTF.